This T cell receptor (beta chain) was recovered during a study of blood T cell repertoires in COVID-19. Sequencing was performed with immunoSEQ multiplex PCR; in TCRdb, only in-frame clones are kept and a portion is missing. Of about 100,000 clones listed, approximately 92% were seen once; the top ten hold 1.9%. The CDR3 sequence is 14 residues long. Germline V gene sequence: CDR1 SGHNT, CDR2 YENEEA. Trimming at V came to 5 bases and at J to 7 bases, leaving 10 bases not matched to a gene. The sequence came from a woman aged 50 to 65 with COVID-19, enrolled during active disease. The V and J genes are TRBV11-3 and TRBJ1-1; the match to TRBD1 covers 7 bases. Sequencing was performed on peripheral blood. The CDR3 spells CASSTRTGSSEAFF. CDR3 in DNA: TGTGCCAGCAGCACGCGGACAGGTTCGAGTGAAGCTTTCTTT.